The 14 T cell receptor beta chains presented below share a single source sample, sequenced in a study of regulatory T cells in long-lasting Graves disease. The time point denotes: newly diagnosed GD, antithyroid drugs for less than 3 months. The TCR library was made from RNA that had been extracted from PBMCs in TRIzol. Libraries of TCR beta came from iRepertoire HTBI primers plus Arm-PCR of CDR3 regions. TCRdb recomputed calls from the multiplex PCR reads with MiXCR, one row per CDR3 protein. The sample lists some 500,000 distinct CDR3 sequences, roughly 14% occurring once. A further study also used this sample, focusing on T cells in Graves' hyperthyroidism and ophthalmopathy.

Source: peripheral blood mononuclear cells (PBMCs), taken at new diagnosis, from a patient treated with antithyroid drugs. All receptors derive from a man younger than 45 with Graves disease.

This clonotype was counted between two and nine times. This chain connects TRBV3-1 to TRBJ1-2, with TRBD1 as a possible D gene (5 bases). The CDR3 contains 12 residues. Trimming shortened V by 6 bases and J by 11 bases, and 16 bases separated the two germline ends. Germline values: CDR1 LGHDT, CDR2 YNNKEL (reference sequence). The CDR3 is CASSLNFRVYTF. As DNA, the CDR3 is TGTGCCAGCAGTCTAAATTTCAGGGTGTACACCTTC.

In this sample, this clonotype turned up many times. CDR3 sequence reads: CSAAPGTAIYGYTF. As DNA, the CDR3 is TGCAGTGCCGCACCCGGGACAGCCATTTATGGCTACACCTTC. V and J are TRBV20-1 and TRBJ1-2; 7 nucleotides agree with TRBD1. The V gene's germline CDR1 is DFQATT and CDR2 SNEGSKA (reference sequence). The CDR3 loop spans 14 amino acids. Unmatched junction bases numbered 12, after V lost 6 bases and J lost 5 bases.

In this sample, this clonotype turned up many times. The chain is built from TRBV30 and TRBJ2-7; D might be TRBD2 (6 bases). V was cut by 8 bases and J by 2 bases, with 16 bases left in between. Germline CDR1 reads GTSNPN; CDR2 reads SVGIG (reference sequence). The CDR3 has 13 residues. The CDR3: CAGGAGRTYEQYF. CDR3 sequence (DNA): TGTGCCGGAGGGGCAGGGAGGACCTACGAGCAGTACTTC. Based on the CDR3 plus reference TRBV30 and TRBJ2-7, the full variable domain is SQTIHQWPATLVQPVGSPLSLECTVEGTSNPNLYWYRQAAGRGLQLLFYSVGIGQISSEVPQNLSASRPQDRQFILSSKKLLLSDSGFYLCAGGAGRTYEQYFGPGTRLTVT.

Note on this clonotype: A read error may explain this, as a much larger clone is one base away. The chain links TRBV4-1 to TRBJ2-7; 9 positions agree with TRBD2. This CDR3 is 15 amino acids long. The V gene's germline CDR1 is MGHRA and CDR2 YSYEKL. The CDR3 sequence: CTSSHSGGSSYEQYF. CDR3 nucleotide sequence: TGCACCAGCAGCCATAGCGGGGGAAGCTCCTACGAGCAGTACTTC.

This clonotype was seen many times. The chain uses TRBV7-2 and TRBJ2-3; no firm D call. CDR3 size: 12 residues. Germline V gene data show CDR1 as SGHTA and CDR2 as FQGNSA. V shed 8 bases and J shed 6 bases, with 12 bases lying between them. The CDR3 here is CASSTLGDTQYF. The DNA for the CDR3 is TGTGCCAGCTCCACTTTAGGGGATACGCAGTATTTT.

This clonotype was seen repeatedly, ten times or more. Written as DNA, the CDR3 is TGTGCCATCAGTGAAGGGGGGCGGGTCACTGAAGCTTTCTTT. This encodes CAISEGGRVTEAFF. The chain uses TRBV10-3 and TRBJ1-1, with TRBD1 as a possible D gene (6 bases). The CDR3 runs to 14 residues. Per the germline V gene, CDR1 is ENHRY and CDR2 is SYGVKD. V lost 3 bases and J 4 bases, leaving 12 bases between the germline ends.

Turning to this clonotype: A far more abundant clone sits one base away, making this likely a read error. The conserved final phenylalanine or tryptophan is absent from the CDR3, which likely points to a read error. The V call is TRBV6-2 or TRBV6-3, the J call TRBJ1-1; D possibly corresponds to TRBD1 (5 bases). CDR3 length: 16 residues. Germline values: CDR1 MNHEY, CDR2 SVGEGT. Trimming left V 0 bases short and J 1 base short, with 12 bases between. CDR3 amino acids: CASSYSGLGGNTEAFS. The CDR3, as DNA: TGTGCCAGCAGTTACTCGGGCCTGGGGGGGAACACTGAAGCTTTCTCT.

The chain uses TRBV20-1 and TRBJ1-3; possibly TRBD1 for D (5 bases). Trimming shortened V by 5 bases and J by 4 bases, and 15 bases separated the two germline ends. This CDR3 comprises 14 residues. The germline gives CDR1 DFQATT, CDR2 SNEGSKA (reference sequence). CDR3 amino acids: CSARDVWTGNTIYF. The CDR3 DNA reads TGCAGTGCTCGGGACGTCTGGACCGGAAACACCATATATTTT.

This clonotype appeared many times. The rearrangement joins TRBV12-3 or TRBV12-4 to TRBJ1-6; 10 positions agree with TRBD1. The CDR3 has 17 amino acids. The junction had 9 bases not matched to a gene; V was cut back by 4 bases and J by 6 bases. The CDR3 loop is CASSSNRDRGSNSPLHF. The CDR3 DNA is TGTGCCAGCAGTTCAAACCGGGACAGGGGCTCTAATTCACCCCTCCACTTT.

This clonotype was observed at least ten times. The rearrangement links TRBV13 to TRBJ2-3; D is unclear. Per the germline V gene, CDR1 is PRHDT and CDR2 is FYEKMQ (reference sequence). This CDR3 is built from 12 residues. V lost 2 bases and J 7 bases, leaving 7 bases between the germline ends. CDR3 protein: CASSLLAHTQYF. CDR3 nucleotides: TGTGCCAGCAGCTTATTGGCACATACGCAGTATTTT.

This clonotype was counted ten times or more. The gene calls are TRBV27 and TRBJ1-1; maybe TRBD1 (6 bases). Between the trimmed V and J ends, which lost 6 bases and 1 base, there was a span of 15 bases. Germline V gene data show CDR1 as MNHEY and CDR2 as SMNVEV (reference sequence). The CDR3 covers 15 residues. The CDR3 spells CASSPGGAENTEAFF. The CDR3 region has the DNA TGTGCCAGCAGCCCGGGGGGGGCCGAGAACACTGAAGCTTTCTTT.

This clonotype was seen only a few times. The chain couples TRBV5-6 to TRBJ2-7; a weak D match, TRBD2 (7 bases). Germline CDR1 is SGHDT and CDR2 is YYEEEE. This CDR3 region has 14 residues. V was cut by 1 base and J by 3 bases, with 11 bases left in between. The CDR3 DNA reads TGTGCCAGCAGCTTGTGGAGGGGGGGCTACGAGCAGTACTTC. Amino acid sequence: CASSLWRGGYEQYF.

This clonotype was counted at least ten times. The V gene is TRBV2, the J gene TRBJ2-5; 9 bases agree with TRBD2. The CDR3 sequence is 15 residues long. V trimming: 6 bases; J trimming: 3 bases; junction bases outside the gene matches: 8. Germline lookup yields CDR1 SNHLY and CDR2 FYNNEI. The CDR3 coding sequence is TGTGCCAGCAGGGGGGAGGCTAGCGGGAAAGAGACCCAGTACTTC. It is translated as CASRGEASGKETQYF.

Many counts were recorded for this clonotype. With a much larger clone just one base away, this may be a read error. The chain employs TRBV2 and TRBJ2-7, with D unclear. With 1 base removed from V and 3 bases from J, the gap between germline ends came to 4 bases. Germline V gives CDR1 SNHLY, CDR2 FYNNEI. This CDR3 is 12 amino acids long. In nucleotides, the CDR3 is TGTGCCAGCAGTGAAGAGGTCTACGAGCAGTACTTC. This gives the protein CASSEEVYEQYF.